Below, one T cell receptor beta chain is given with its context. Germline lookup yields CDR1 SGHTA and CDR2 FQGNSA. The junction had 14 bases not matched to a gene; V was cut back by 4 bases and J by 2 bases. There are 18 residues in the CDR3. The data are from a study of T cell changes during pregnancy in multiple sclerosis. The repertoire was sequenced with immunoSEQ multiplex PCR; TCRdb's copy has only in-frame clones and lacks some. In the table there are over 50,000 clones, approximately 90% of which are singletons. This sequence was found in a female donor in good health, enrolled as a control in a pregnancy study. The specimen was peripheral blood, collected in the first trimester of pregnancy. V usage is TRBV7-2 and J usage is TRBJ2-5; 9 nucleotides align to TRBD2. The CDR3 DNA is TGTGCCAGCAGCTCGAGGGTTTGGGGGACTAGCCTACAAGAGACCCAGTACTTC. This codes for CASSSRVWGTSLQETQYF.